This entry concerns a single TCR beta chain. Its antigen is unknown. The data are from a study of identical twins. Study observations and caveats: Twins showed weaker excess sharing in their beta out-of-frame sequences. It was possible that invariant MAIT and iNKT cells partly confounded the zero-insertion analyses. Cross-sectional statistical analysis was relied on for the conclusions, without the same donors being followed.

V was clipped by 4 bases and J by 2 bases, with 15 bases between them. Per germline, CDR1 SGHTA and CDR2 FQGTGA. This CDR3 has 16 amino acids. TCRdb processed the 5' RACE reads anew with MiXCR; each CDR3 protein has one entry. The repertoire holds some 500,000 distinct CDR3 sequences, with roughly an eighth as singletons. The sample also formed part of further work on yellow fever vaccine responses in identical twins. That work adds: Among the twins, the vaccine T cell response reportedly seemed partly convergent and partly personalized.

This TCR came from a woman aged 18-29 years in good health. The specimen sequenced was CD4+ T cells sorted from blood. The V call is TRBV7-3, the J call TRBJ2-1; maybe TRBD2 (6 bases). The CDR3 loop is CASSSGGTAAYNEQFF. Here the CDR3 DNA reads TGTGCCAGCAGCTCAGGAGGGACCGCCGCCTACAATGAGCAGTTCTTC.